The sequence of this T cell receptor beta chain was determined in a study of blood T cells in healthy people across ages. Findings and limits, study-wide: The percentage of naive T cells correlated strongly with TCR beta diversity.

Regarding this clonotype: Its antigen is not known.

Staff drew 9 to 10 milliliters of peripheral blood from each donor. Researchers report isolating at least 6 million PBMCs per sample. Using a J-beta primer mix together with a sample-barcoded 5' primer, a second PCR was run for roughly 7 to 11 cycles. TCRdb independently ran MiXCR on the 5' RACE reads; one entry per CDR3 protein. The table shows about 940,000 distinct CDR3 sequences, with around 49% occurring only once. This receptor was taken from a young man in good health. What was sequenced was blood.

The CDR3 nucleotides read TGTGCCAGCAGCACACTGGCCCAGGACCTATTAAATGAAAAACTGTTTTTT. Encoded protein: CASSTLAQDLLNEKLFF. This sequence joins TRBV7-8 and TRBJ1-4; no reliable D call. The CDR3 has 17 residues. Germline-derived CDR1 and CDR2 are SGHVS and FQNEAQ. The ends were cut back, 5 bases at V and 5 bases at J, with 21 bases in the middle.